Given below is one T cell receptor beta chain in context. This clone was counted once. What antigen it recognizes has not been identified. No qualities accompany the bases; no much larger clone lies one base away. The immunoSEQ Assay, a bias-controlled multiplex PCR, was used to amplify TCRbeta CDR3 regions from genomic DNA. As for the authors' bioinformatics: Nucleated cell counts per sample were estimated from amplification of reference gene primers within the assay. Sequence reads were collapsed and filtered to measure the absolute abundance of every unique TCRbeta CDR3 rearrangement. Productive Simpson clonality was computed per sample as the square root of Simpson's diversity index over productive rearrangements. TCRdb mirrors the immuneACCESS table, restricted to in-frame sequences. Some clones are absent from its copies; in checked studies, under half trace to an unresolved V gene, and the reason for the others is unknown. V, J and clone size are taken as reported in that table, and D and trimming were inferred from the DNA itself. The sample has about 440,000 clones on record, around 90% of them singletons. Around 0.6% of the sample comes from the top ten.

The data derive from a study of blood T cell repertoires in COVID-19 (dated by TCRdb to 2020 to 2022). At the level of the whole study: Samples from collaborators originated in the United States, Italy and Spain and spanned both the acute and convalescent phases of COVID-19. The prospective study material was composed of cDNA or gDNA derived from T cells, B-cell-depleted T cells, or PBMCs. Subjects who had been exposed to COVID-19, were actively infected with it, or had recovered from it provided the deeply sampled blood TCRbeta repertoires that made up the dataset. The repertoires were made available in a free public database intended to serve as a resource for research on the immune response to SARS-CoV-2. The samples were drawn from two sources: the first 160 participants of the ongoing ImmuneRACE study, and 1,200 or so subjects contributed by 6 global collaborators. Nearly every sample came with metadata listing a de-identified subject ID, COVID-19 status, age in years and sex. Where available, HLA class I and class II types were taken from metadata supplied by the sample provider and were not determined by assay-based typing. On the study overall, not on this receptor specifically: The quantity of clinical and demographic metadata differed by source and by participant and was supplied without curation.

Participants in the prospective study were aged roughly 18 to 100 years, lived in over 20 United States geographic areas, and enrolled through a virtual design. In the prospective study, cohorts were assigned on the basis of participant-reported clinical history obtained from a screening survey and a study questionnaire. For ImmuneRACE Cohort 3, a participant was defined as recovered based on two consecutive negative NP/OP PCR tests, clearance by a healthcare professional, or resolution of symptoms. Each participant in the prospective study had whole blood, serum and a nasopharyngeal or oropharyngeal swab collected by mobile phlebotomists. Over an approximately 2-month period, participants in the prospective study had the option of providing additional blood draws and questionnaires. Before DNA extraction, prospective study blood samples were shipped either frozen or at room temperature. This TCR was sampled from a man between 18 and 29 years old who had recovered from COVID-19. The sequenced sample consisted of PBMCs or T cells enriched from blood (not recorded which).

In nucleotide form, the sequence is TGTGCCACCAGTGACAGGGAAAACAATGAGCAGTTCTTC. This yields the protein CATSDRENNEQFF. Recombination connected TRBV24-1 to TRBJ2-1; 5 matching bases give a weak D call of TRBD1. Based on the germline V gene, the CDR1 and CDR2 sequences are KGHDR and SFDVKD. V is shortened by 4 bases, J by 5 bases, and the region joining them spans 8 bases. The CDR3 runs 13 amino acids, cysteine and phenylalanine included. This entry keeps only the CDR3 DNA: 39 bases, framed from base 1.